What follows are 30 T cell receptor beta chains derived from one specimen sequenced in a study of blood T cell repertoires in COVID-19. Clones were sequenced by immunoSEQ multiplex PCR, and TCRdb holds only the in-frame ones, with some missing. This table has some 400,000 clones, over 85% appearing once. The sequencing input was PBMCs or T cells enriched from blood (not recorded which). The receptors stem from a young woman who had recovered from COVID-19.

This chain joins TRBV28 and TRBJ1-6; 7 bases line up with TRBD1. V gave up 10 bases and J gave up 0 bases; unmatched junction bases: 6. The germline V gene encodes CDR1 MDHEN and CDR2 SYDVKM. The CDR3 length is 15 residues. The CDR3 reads CATRGQSSYNSPLHF. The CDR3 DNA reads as TGTGCCACCCGGGGACAGAGCTCCTATAATTCACCCCTCCACTTT.

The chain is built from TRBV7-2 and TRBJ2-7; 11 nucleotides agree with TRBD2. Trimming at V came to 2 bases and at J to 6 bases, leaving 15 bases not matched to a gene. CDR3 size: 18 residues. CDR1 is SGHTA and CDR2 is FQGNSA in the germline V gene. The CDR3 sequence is CASSLNLPLAGGNSEQYF. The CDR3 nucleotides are TGTGCCAGCAGCTTAAACCTTCCCCTAGCGGGAGGTAATTCCGAGCAGTACTTC.

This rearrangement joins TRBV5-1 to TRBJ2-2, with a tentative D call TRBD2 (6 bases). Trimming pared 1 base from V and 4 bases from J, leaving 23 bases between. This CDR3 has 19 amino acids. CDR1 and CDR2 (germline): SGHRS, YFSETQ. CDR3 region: CASSLQSHPGVWGTGELFF. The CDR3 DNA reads TGCGCCAGCAGCTTGCAATCCCACCCGGGAGTCTGGGGCACCGGGGAGCTGTTTTTT.

The CDR3 DNA is TGTGCCAGCAGCAAAGAAGGGGGAAAAGCCGATACGACGGAGTACGAGCAGTACTTC. Translating it yields CASSKEGGKADTTEYEQYF. The chain combines TRBV21-1 with TRBJ2-7; TRBD1, the D gene given by the table, was not confirmed from the DNA. TRBV21-1 is shown as a pseudogene. CDR3 length: 19 amino acids.

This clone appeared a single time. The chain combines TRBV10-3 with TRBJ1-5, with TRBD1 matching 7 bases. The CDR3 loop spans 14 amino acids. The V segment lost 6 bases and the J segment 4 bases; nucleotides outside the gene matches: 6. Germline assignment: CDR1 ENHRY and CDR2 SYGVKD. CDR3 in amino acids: CAISRDRGNQPQHF. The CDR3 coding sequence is TGTGCCATCAGCCGGGACAGAGGGAATCAGCCCCAGCATTTT.

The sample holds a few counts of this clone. CDR3 protein: CASSLVAEETQYF. CDR3 in DNA: TGCGCCAGCAGCTTGGTAGCGGAAGAGACCCAGTACTTC. The rearrangement links TRBV5-1 to TRBJ2-5, with a weak D call TRBD2 (6 bases). The V end lost 0 bases, the J end lost 3 bases, and 6 bases lay between the germline ends. The CDR3 contains 13 residues. Germline V gene lookup returns CDR1 SGHRS and CDR2 YFSETQ.

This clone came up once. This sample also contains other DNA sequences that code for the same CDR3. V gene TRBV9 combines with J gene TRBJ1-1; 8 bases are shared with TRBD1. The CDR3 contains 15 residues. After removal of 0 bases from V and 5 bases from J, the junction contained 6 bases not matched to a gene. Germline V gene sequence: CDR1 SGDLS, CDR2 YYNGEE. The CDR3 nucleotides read TGTGCCAGCAGCGTAGTAGACAGGGGCGGAACTGAAGCTTTCTTT. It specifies CASSVVDRGGTEAFF.

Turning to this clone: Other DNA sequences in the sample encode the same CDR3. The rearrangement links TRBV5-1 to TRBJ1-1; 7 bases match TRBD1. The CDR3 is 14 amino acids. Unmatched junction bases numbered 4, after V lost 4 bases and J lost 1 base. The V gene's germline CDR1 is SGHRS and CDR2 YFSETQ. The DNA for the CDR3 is TGCGCCAGCAGCGTCGGGACAGCGAACACTGAAGCTTTCTTT. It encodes CASSVGTANTEAFF.

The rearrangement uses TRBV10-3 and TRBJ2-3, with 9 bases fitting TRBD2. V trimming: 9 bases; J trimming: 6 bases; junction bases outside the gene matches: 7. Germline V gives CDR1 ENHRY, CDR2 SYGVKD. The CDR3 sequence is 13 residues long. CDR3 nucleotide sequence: TGTGCCATATTGGGCGGGAGGGCCGATACGCAGTATTTT. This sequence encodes CAILGGRADTQYF.

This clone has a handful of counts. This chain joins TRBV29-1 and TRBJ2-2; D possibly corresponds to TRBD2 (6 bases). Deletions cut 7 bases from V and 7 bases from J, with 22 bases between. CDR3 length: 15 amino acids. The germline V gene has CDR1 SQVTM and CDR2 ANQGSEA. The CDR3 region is CSGAGIGGVHGELFF. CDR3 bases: TGCAGCGGTGCTGGCATTGGCGGGGTTCACGGGGAGCTGTTTTTT.

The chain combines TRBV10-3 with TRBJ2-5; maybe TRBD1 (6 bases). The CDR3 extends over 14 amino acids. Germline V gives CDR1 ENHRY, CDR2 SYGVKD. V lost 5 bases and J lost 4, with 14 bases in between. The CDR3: CAISSQGTGETQYF. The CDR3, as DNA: TGTGCCATCAGTTCCCAGGGGACGGGAGAGACCCAGTACTTC.

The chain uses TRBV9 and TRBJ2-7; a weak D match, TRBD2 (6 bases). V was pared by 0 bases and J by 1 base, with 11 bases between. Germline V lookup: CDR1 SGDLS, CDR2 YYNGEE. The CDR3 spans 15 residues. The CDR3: CASSVGGGNSYEQYF. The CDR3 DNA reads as TGTGCCAGCAGCGTAGGGGGCGGGAATTCCTACGAGCAGTACTTC.

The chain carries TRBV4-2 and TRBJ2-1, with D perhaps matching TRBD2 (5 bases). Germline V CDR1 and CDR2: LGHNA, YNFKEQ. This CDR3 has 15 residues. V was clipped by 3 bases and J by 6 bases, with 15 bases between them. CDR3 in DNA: TGTGCCAGCAGCCAGTCCGGGAACGCCGTCAATGAGCAGTTCTTC. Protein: CASSQSGNAVNEQFF.

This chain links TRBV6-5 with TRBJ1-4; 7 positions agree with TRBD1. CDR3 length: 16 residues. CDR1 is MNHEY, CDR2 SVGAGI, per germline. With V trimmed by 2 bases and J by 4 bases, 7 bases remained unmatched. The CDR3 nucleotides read TGTGCCAGCAGTTACAGTTACGGGACAGATAATGAAAAACTGTTTTTT. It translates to CASSYSYGTDNEKLFF.

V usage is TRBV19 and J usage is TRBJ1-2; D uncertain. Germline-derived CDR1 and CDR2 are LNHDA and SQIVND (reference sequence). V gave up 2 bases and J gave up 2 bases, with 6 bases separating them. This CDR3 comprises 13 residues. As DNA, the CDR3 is TGTGCCAGTAGTATACTAAACAACTATGGCTACACCTTC. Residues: CASSILNNYGYTF.

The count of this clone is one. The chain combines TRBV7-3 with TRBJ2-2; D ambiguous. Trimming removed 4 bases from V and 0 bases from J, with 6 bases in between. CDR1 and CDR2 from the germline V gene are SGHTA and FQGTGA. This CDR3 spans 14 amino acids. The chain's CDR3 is CASSSSTNTGELFF. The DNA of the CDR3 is TGTGCCAGCAGCTCTTCTACGAACACCGGGGAGCTGTTTTTT.

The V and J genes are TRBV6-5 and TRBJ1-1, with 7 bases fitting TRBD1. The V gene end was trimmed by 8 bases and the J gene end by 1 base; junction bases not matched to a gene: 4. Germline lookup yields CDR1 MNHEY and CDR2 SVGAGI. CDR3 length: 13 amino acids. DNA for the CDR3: TGTGCCAGCCGGGGACAGCCGAACACTGAAGCTTTCTTT. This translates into CASRGQPNTEAFF.

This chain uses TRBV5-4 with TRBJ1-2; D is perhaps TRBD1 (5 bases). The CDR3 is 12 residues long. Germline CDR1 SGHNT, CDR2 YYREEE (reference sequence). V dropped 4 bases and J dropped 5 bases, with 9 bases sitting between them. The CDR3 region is CASSAGPYGYTF. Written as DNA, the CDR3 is TGTGCCAGCAGCGCGGGGCCTTATGGCTACACCTTC.

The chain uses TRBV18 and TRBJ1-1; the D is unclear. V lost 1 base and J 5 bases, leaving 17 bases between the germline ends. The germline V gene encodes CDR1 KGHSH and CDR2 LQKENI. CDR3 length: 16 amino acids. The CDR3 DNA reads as TGTGCCAGCTCACCACAATCAAAAGCGCGTGGTACTGAAGCTTTCTTT. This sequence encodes CASSPQSKARGTEAFF.

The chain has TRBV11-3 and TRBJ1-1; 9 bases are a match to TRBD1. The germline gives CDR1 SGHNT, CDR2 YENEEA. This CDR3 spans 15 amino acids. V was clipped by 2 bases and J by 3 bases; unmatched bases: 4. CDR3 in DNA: TGTGCCAGCAGCTTAAACAGGGGGCAGGACACTGAAGCTTTCTTT. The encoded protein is CASSLNRGQDTEAFF.

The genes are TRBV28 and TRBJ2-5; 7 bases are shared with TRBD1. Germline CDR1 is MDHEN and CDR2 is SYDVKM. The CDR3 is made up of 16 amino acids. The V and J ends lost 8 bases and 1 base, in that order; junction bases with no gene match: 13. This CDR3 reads CASDSYQGTAQETQYF. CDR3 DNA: TGTGCCAGCGATTCCTACCAAGGGACAGCCCAAGAGACCCAGTACTTC.

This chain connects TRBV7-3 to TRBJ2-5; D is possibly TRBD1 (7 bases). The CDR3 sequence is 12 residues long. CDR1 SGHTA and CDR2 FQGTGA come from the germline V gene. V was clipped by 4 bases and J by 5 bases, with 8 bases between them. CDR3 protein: CASSSGGETQYF. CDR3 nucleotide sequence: TGTGCCAGCAGCTCAGGGGGGGAGACCCAGTACTTC.

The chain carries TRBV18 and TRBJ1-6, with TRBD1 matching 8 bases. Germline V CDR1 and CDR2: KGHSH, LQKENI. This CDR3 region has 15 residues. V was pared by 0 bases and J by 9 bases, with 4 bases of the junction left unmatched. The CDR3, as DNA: TGTGCCAGCTCACCACCCGGACAGGGAACTTCACCCCTCCACTTT. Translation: CASSPPGQGTSPLHF. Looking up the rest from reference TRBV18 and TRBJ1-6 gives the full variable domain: NAGVMQNPRHLVRRRGQEARLRCSPMKGHSHVYWYRQLPEEGLKFMVYLQKENIIDESGMPKERFSAEFPKEGPSILRIQQVVRGDSAAYFCASSPPGQGTSPLHFGNGTRLTVT.

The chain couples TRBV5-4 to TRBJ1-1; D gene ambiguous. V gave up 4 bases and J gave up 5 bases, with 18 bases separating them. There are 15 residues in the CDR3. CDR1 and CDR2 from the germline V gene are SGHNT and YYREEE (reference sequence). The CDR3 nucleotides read TGTGCCAGCAGCCACGAGGACCCCACGGGGACTGAAGCTTTCTTT. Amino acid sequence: CASSHEDPTGTEAFF.

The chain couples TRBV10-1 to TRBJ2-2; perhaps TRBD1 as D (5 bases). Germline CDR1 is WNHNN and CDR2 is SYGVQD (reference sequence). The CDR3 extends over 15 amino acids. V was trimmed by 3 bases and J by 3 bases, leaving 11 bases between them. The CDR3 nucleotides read TGCGCCAGCAGTGACAGGGTGGAGTACACCGGGGAGCTGTTTTTT. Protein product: CASSDRVEYTGELFF.

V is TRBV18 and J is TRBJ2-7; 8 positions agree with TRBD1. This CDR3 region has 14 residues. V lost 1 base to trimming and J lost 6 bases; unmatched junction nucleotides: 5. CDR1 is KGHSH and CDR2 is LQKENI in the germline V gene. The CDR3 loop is CASSPLQGAVEQYF. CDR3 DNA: TGTGCCAGCTCACCACTCCAGGGGGCGGTCGAGCAGTACTTC.

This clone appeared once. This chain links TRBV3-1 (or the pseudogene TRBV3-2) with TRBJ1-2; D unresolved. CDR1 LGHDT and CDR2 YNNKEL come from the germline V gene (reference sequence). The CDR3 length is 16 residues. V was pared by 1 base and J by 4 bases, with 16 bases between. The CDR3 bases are TGTGCCAGCAGCCAAGTAGCTCTATCCGGAGGCTATGGCTACACCTTC. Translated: CASSQVALSGGYGYTF.

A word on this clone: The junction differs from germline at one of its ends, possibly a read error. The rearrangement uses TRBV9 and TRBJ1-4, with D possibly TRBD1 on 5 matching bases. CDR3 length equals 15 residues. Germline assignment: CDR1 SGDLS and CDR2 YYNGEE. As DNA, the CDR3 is TGTGCCAGCAGCACACTGCCGGGGGAGGCACCAAAATTGTTTTTT. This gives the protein CASSTLPGEAPKLFF.

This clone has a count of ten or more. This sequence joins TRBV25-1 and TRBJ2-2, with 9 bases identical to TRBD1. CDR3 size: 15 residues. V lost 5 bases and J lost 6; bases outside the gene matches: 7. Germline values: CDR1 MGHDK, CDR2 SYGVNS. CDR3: CASSPRTGEAGELFF. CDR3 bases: TGTGCCAGCAGTCCGAGGACAGGGGAGGCCGGGGAGCTGTTTTTT.

The CDR3 region has the DNA TGTGCCAGTAGTATGGTGACTGCTTACGAGCAGTACTTC. This gives the protein CASSMVTAYEQYF. V usage is TRBV19 and J usage is TRBJ2-7, with D hard to call. Germline assignment: CDR1 LNHDA and CDR2 SQIVND (reference sequence). The CDR3 has 13 amino acids. V lost 3 bases and J 4 bases, leaving 10 bases between the germline ends. The full variable domain, completed using reference TRBV19 and TRBJ2-7, is DGGITQSPKYLFRKEGQNVTLSCEQNLNHDAMYWYRQDPGQGLRLIYYSQIVNDFQKGDIAEGYSVSREKKESFPLTVTSAQKNPTAFYLCASSMVTAYEQYFGPGTRLTVT.